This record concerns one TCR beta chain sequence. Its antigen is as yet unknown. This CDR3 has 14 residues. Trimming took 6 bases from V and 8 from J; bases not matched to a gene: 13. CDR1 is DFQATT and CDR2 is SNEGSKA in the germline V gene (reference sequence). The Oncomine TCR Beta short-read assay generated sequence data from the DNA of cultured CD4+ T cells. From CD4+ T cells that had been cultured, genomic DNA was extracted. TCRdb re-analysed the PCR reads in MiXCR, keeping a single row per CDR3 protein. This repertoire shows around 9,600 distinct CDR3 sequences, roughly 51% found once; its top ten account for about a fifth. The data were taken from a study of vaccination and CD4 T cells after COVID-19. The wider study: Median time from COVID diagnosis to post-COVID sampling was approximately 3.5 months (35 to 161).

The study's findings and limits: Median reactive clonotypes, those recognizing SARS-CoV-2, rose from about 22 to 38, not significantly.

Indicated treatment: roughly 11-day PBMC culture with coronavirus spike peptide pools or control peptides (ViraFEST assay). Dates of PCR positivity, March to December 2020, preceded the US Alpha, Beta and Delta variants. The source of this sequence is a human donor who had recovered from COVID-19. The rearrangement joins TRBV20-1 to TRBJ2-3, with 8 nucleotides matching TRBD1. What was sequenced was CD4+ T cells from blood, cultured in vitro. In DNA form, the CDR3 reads TGCAGTGCCGCGTCCCAGGGGGCCGGGGCTACGCAGTATTTT. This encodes CSAASQGAGATQYF.